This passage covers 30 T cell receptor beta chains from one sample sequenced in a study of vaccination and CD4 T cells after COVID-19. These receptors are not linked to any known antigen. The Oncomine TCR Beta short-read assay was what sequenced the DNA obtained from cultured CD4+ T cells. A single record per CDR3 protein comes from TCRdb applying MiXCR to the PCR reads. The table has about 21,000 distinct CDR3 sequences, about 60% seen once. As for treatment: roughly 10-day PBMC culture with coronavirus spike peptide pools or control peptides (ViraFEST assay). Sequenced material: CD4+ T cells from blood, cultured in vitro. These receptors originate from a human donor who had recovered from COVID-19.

The CDR3 is CASSSEHGDQPQHF. The CDR3 nucleotides read TGTGCCAGCAGCTCAGAACACGGGGATCAGCCCCAGCATTTT. V and J are TRBV7-8 and TRBJ1-5; D is ambiguous. V lost 4 bases, J lost 5 bases, and 12 bases lay in between. This CDR3 region has 14 residues. From germline, CDR1 is SGHVS and CDR2 FQNEAQ.

The DNA of the CDR3 is TGTGCCAGCAGCTTAGGTAGCGGGAGGGCCGAGTACAATGAGCAGTTCTTC. Protein: CASSLGSGRAEYNEQFF. The chain has TRBV7-9 and TRBJ2-1, with TRBD2 matching 11 bases. There are 17 residues in the CDR3. Germline values: CDR1 SEHNR, CDR2 FQNEAQ (reference sequence). J lost 4 bases, V lost 1 base, and 6 bases had no gene match.

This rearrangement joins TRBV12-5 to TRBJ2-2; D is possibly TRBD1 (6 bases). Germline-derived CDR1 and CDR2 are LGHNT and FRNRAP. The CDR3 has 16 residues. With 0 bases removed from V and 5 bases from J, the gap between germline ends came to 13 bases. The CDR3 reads CASGLVFLGATGELFF. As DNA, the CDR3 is TGTGCTAGTGGTTTGGTGTTTTTGGGGGCAACCGGGGAGCTGTTTTTT.

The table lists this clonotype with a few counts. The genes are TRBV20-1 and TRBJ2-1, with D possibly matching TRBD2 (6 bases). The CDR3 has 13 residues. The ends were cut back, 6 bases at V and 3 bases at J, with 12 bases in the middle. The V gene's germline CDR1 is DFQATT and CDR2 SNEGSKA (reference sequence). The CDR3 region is CSAGGWGYNEQFF. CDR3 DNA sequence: TGCAGTGCCGGGGGTTGGGGCTACAATGAGCAGTTCTTC.

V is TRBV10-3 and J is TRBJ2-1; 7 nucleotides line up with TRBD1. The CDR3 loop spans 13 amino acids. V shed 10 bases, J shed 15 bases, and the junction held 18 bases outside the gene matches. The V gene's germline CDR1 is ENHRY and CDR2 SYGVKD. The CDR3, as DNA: TGTGCCAGCAGGATACGAACAGGGGCTAGTTCGTTCTTC. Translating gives CASRIRTGASSFF.

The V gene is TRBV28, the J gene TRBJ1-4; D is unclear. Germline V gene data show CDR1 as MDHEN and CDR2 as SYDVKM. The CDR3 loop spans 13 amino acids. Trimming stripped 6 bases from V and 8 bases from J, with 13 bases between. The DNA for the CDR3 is TGTGCCAGCAGGGTGTCAGGTGGGGAAAAACTGTTTTTT. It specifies CASRVSGGEKLFF.

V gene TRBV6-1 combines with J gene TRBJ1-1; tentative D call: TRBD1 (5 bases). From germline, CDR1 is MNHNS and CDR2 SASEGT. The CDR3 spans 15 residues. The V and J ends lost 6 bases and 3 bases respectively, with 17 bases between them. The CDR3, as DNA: TGTGCCAGCAGGGTTCTTTGGTCGGGGGACACTGAAGCTTTCTTT. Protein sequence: CASRVLWSGDTEAFF.

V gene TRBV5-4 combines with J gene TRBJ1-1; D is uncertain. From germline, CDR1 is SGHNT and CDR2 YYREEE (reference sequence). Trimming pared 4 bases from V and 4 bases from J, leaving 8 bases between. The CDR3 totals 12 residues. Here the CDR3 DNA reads TGTGCCAGCAGCATCTGGGCCACTGAAGCTTTCTTT. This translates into CASSIWATEAFF.

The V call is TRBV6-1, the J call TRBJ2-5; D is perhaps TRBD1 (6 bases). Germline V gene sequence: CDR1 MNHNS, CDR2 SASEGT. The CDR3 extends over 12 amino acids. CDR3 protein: CATRQGWETQYF. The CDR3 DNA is TGTGCGACGAGGCAGGGGTGGGAGACCCAGTACTTC.

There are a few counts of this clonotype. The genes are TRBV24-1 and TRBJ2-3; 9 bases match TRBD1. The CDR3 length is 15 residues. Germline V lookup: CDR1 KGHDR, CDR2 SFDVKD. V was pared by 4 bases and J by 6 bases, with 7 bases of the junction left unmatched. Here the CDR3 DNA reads TGTGCCACCAGTGACCTGGGACAGGGTCTTGATACGCAGTATTTT. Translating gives CATSDLGQGLDTQYF.

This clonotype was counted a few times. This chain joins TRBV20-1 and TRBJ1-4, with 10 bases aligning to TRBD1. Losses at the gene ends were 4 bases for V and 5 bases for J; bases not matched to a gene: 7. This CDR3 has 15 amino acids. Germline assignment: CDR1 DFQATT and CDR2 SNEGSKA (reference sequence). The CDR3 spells CSATPGQGMNEKLFF. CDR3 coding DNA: TGCAGTGCTACCCCGGGACAGGGGATGAATGAAAAACTGTTTTTT.

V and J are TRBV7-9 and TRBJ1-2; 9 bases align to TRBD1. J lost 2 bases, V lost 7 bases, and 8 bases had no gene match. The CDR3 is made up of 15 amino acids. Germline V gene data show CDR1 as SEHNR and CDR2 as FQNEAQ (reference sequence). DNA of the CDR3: TGTGCCAGCACCCTTACAGGGGGCGAGAACTATGGCTACACCTTC. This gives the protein CASTLTGGENYGYTF.

The CDR3 region is CASSYQRGREPQHF. The CDR3 DNA follows: TGTGCCAGCAGTTACCAGCGGGGGAGGGAGCCCCAGCATTTT. V usage is TRBV6-5 and J usage is TRBJ1-5, with D possibly TRBD1 on 5 matching bases. Germline values: CDR1 MNHEY, CDR2 SVGAGI. The ends were cut back, 2 bases at V and 8 bases at J, with 13 bases in the middle. The CDR3 is 14 residues long.

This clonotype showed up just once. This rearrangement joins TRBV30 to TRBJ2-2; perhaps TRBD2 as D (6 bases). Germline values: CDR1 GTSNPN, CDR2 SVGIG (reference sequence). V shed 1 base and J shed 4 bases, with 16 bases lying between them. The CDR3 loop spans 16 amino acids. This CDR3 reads CAWSDIEGGITGELFF. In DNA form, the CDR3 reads TGTGCCTGGAGTGATATAGAGGGAGGCATCACCGGGGAGCTGTTTTTT.

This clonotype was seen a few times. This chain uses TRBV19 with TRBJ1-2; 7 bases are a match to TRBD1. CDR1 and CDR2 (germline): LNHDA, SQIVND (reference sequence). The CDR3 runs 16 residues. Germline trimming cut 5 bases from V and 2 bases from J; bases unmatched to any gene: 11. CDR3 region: CASSPHQTQGNYGYTF. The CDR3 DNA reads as TGTGCCAGTAGTCCCCACCAAACACAGGGGAACTATGGCTACACCTTC.

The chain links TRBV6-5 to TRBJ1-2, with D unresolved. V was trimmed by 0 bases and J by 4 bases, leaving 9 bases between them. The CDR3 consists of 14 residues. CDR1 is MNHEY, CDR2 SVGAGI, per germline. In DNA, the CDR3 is TGTGCCAGCAGTTACTCGGCGACTCGCTATGGCTACACCTTC. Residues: CASSYSATRYGYTF.

The CDR3 DNA follows: TGTGCCAGCAGCCTACAGGGGGCAAATAACTATGGCTACACCTTC. This sequence encodes CASSLQGANNYGYTF. The chain uses TRBV27 and TRBJ1-2, with 9 bases matching TRBD1. The CDR3 consists of 15 residues. The germline gives CDR1 MNHEY, CDR2 SMNVEV (reference sequence). J was trimmed by 1 base and V by 6 bases; bases with no gene match: 6.

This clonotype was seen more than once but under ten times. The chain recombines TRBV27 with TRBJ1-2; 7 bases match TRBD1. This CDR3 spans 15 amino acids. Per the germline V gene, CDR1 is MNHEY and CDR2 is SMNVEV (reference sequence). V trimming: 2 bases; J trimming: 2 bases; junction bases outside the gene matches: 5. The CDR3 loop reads CASSLMTGNNYGYTF. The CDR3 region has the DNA TGTGCCAGCAGTTTAATGACAGGGAACAACTATGGCTACACCTTC.

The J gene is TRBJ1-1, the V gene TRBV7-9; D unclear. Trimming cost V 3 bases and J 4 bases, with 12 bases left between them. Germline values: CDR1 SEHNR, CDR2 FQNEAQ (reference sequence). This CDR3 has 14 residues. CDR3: CASSFGGGPTEAFF. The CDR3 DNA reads TGTGCCAGCAGCTTCGGAGGAGGCCCCACTGAAGCTTTCTTT.

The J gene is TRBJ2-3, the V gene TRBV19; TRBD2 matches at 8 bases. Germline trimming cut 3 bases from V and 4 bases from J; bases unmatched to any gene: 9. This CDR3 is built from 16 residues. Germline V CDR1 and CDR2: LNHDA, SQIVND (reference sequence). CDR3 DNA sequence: TGTGCCAGTAGTATCCCAGCGGGAGTCGACGCAGATACGCAGTATTTT. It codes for CASSIPAGVDADTQYF.

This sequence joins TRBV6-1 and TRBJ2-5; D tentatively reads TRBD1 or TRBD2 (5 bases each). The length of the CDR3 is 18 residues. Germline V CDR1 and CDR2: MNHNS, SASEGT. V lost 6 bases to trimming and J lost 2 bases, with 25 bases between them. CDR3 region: CASSRWGILPAGQETQYF. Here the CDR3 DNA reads TGTGCCAGCAGCCGTTGGGGGATCCTCCCGGCGGGTCAAGAGACCCAGTACTTC.

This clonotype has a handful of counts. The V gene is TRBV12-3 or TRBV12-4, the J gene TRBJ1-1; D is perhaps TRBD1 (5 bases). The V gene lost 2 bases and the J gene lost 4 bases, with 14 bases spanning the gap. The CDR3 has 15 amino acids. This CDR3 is CASSLRQGWTTEAFF. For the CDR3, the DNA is TGTGCCAGCAGTTTACGGCAGGGCTGGACCACTGAAGCTTTCTTT.

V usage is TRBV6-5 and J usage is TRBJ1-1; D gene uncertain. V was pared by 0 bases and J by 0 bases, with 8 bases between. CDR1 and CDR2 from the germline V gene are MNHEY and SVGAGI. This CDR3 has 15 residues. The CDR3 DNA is TGTGCCAGCAGTTACTCTCGACGGATGAACACTGAAGCTTTCTTT. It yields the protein CASSYSRRMNTEAFF.

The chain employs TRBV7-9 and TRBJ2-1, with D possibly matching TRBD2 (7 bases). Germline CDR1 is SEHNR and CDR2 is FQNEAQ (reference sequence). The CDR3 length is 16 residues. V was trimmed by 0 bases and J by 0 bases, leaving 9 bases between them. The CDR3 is CASSLAGGGSYNEQFF. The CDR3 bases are TGTGCCAGCAGCTTAGCGGGAGGGGGCTCCTACAATGAGCAGTTCTTC.

This chain's CDR3 is CASSQRPLAGGQEQYF. In nucleotides, the CDR3 is TGTGCCAGCAGCCAAAGACCACTAGCGGGAGGGCAAGAGCAGTACTTC. The chain recombines TRBV4-2 with TRBJ2-1; 13 positions match TRBD2. The J call may not be correct, given that the DNA end is closer to TRBJ2-7. Germline lookup yields CDR1 LGHNA and CDR2 YNFKEQ. The CDR3 covers 16 residues.

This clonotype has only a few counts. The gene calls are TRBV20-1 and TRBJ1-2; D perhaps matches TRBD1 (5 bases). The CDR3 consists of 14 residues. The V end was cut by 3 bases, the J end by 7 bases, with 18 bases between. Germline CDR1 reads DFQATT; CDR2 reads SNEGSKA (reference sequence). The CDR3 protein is CSARVGAGDLGYTF. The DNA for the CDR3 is TGCAGTGCTAGGGTCGGGGCCGGTGACCTTGGCTACACCTTC.

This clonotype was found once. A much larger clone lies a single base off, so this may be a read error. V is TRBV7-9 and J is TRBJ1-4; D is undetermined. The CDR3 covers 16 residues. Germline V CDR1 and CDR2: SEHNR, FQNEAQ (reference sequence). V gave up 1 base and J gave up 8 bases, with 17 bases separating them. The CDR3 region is CASSLGASPGKEKLFF. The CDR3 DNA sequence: TGTGCCAGCAGCTTAGGAGCGTCACCCGGTAAGGAAAAACTGTTTTTT.

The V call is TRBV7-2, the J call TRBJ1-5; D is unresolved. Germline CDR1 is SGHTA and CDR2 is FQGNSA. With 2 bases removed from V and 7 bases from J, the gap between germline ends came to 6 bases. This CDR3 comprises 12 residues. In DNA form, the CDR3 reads TGTGCCAGCAGCTTACCGGGGCAGCCCCAGCATTTT. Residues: CASSLPGQPQHF.

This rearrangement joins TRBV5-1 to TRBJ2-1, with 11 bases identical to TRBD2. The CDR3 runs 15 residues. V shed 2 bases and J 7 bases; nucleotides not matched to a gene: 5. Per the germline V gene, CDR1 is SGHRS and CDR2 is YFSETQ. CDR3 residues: CASSLLAGVENEQFF. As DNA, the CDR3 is TGCGCCAGCAGCTTACTAGCGGGAGTTGAGAATGAGCAGTTCTTC.

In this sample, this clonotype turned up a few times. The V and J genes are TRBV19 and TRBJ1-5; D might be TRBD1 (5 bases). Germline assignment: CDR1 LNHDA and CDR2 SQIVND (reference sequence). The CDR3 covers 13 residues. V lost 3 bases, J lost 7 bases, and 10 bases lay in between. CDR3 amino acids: CASSIRGFQPQHF. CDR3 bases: TGTGCCAGTAGTATCCGGGGCTTCCAGCCCCAGCATTTT. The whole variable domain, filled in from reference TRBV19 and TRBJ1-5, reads DGGITQSPKYLFRKEGQNVTLSCEQNLNHDAMYWYRQDPGQGLRLIYYSQIVNDFQKGDIAEGYSVSREKKESFPLTVTSAQKNPTAFYLCASSIRGFQPQHFGDGTRLSIL.